These T cell receptor beta chains were read from a single sample in a study of blood T cell repertoires in COVID-19. The table came from immunoSEQ multiplex PCR; TCRdb's copy has only in-frame clones and leaves some out. This table has tens of thousands of clones, about 83% appearing once. Material: peripheral blood. The origin of the receptors is a man aged 55 to 70 with acute or convalescent COVID-19. Each CDR3 is given with its conserved first and last residue. A D gene is named only where the DNA matches it firmly. The size field is filled for only some rows; it gives once, few, many or a size class.

d_gene,v_gene,abundance,j_gene,CDR3aa,CDR3nt
NA,TRBV4-3,NA,TRBJ2-1,CASSQGALEQFF,TGCGCCAGCAGCCAGGGGGCCTTGGAGCAGTTCTTC
NA,TRBV7-9,NA,TRBJ1-6,CASSLVQGNSPLHF,TGTGCCAGCAGCTTAGTACAGGGAAATTCACCCCTCCACTTT
NA,TRBV2,NA,TRBJ2-7,CASLSGGKAYEQYF,TGTGCCAGCCTAAGCGGAGGTAAAGCCTACGAGCAGTACTTC
NA,TRBV24-1,NA,TRBJ1-5,CATSGGSVNQPQHF,TGTGCCACCAGCGGAGGGAGCGTCAATCAGCCCCAGCATTTT
NA,TRBV5-1,NA,TRBJ1-1,CASSSGQPNTEAFF,TGCGCCAGCAGCTCCGGACAGCCGAACACTGAAGCTTTCTTT
NA,TRBV6-2/TRBV6-3,NA,TRBJ1-1,CASSYSGGGTEAFF,TGTGCCAGCAGTTACTCAGGGGGTGGGACTGAAGCTTTCTTT
TRBD2,TRBV18,NA,TRBJ2-7,CASSPNGGGRSYEQYF,TGTGCCAGCTCACCAAATGGCGGGGGGCGATCCTACGAGCAGTACTTC
TRBD2,TRBV28,once,TRBJ2-5,CASRPSGGADISQETQYF,TGTGCCAGCAGGCCGAGCGGGGGGGCGGATATAAGCCAAGAGACCCAGTACTTC
NA,TRBV2,NA,TRBJ1-1,CASSEAGAAQNTEAFF,TGTGCCAGCAGTGAAGCGGGAGCAGCCCAGAACACTGAAGCTTTCTTT
NA,TRBV6-5,NA,TRBJ1-6,CASILGGGWSPLHF,TGTGCCAGCATCCTAGGGGGGGGATGGTCACCCCTCCACTTT
TRBD2,TRBV5-4,NA,TRBJ2-7,CASSPGSSGGRSYEQYF,TGTGCCAGCAGTCCAGGGAGTAGCGGGGGGAGGTCCTACGAGCAGTACTTC
NA,TRBV13,NA,TRBJ1-3,CASTKGRVSGNTIYF,TGTGCCAGCACCAAGGGGAGGGTGTCTGGAAACACCATATATTTT
NA,TRBV18,NA,TRBJ2-5,CASSRPRTPGRQETQYF,TGTGCCAGCTCCCGACCCCGGACACCAGGCCGGCAAGAGACCCAGTACTTC
TRBD1,TRBV6-6,NA,TRBJ2-5,CASSEPGGTQYF,TGTGCCAGCAGTGAGCCAGGGGGGACCCAGTACTTC
TRBD1,TRBV6-5,NA,TRBJ2-5,CASSQGAVSQETQYF,TGTGCCAGCAGCCAGGGGGCTGTGAGCCAAGAGACCCAGTACTTC
TRBD1,TRBV3-1/TRBV3-2,NA,TRBJ1-4,CASSLRDRDEKLFF,TGTGCCAGCAGCCTCAGGGACAGGGACGAAAAACTGTTTTTT
TRBD1,TRBV30,NA,TRBJ1-5,CAWSRTGNNQPQHF,TGTGCCTGGAGCAGGACAGGGAACAATCAGCCCCAGCATTTT
TRBD1,TRBV25-1,NA,TRBJ2-5,CASSEVMGQGASQETQYF,TGTGCCAGCAGTGAAGTAATGGGACAGGGGGCTAGCCAAGAGACCCAGTACTTC
NA,TRBV7-8,few,TRBJ1-1,CASSLALRMNTEAFF,TGTGCCAGCAGCTTGGCGCTCAGGATGAACACTGAAGCTTTCTTT
NA,TRBV13,NA,TRBJ1-4,CASSPSWAGGYEKLFF,TGTGCCAGCAGCCCCAGTTGGGCGGGGGGCTACGAAAAACTGTTTTTT
NA,TRBV10-3,NA,TRBJ1-4,CATGEATNEKLFF,TGTGCCACCGGGGAAGCAACTAATGAAAAACTGTTTTTT
NA,TRBV6-2/TRBV6-3,NA,TRBJ2-5,CASSYPGTQYF,TGTGCCAGCAGTTACCCGGGGACCCAGTACTTC
NA,TRBV11-2,NA,TRBJ1-1,CASSFLGRGLLNTEAFF,TGTGCCAGCAGCTTCCTGGGGCGAGGACTACTTAACACTGAAGCTTTCTTT
TRBD2,TRBV7-9,NA,TRBJ2-1,CASSLQLAGPYNEQFF,TGTGCCAGCAGCTTACAACTAGCGGGGCCGTACAATGAGCAGTTCTTC
NA,TRBV7-9,once,TRBJ2-1,CASSLAIGNEQFF,TGTGCCAGCAGCTTAGCGATCGGCAATGAGCAGTTCTTC
TRBD1,TRBV11-2,NA,TRBJ1-6,CASSLGQGKSPLHF,TGTGCCAGCAGCTTGGGACAGGGGAAATCACCCCTCCACTTT
NA,TRBV4-3,NA,TRBJ1-2,CASSRAPGHLYGYTF,TGCGCCAGCAGCCGAGCACCGGGACACCTCTATGGCTACACCTTC
NA,TRBV6-2/TRBV6-3,NA,TRBJ1-4,CASSRAGSNEKLFF,TGTGCCAGCAGCCGTGCAGGATCAAATGAAAAACTGTTTTTT
TRBD2,TRBV27,NA,TRBJ2-5,CASSATSGEVQETQYF,TGTGCCAGCAGTGCAACTAGCGGGGAGGTACAAGAGACCCAGTACTTC
TRBD1,TRBV7-2,NA,TRBJ2-7,CASSLPRTGTSYEQYF,TGTGCCAGCAGCTTACCTCGGACAGGGACCTCCTACGAGCAGTACTTC
TRBD1,TRBV4-1,once,TRBJ1-1,CASSQGSGGGNTEAFF,TGCGCCAGCAGCCAAGGGTCAGGGGGAGGGAACACTGAAGCTTTCTTT